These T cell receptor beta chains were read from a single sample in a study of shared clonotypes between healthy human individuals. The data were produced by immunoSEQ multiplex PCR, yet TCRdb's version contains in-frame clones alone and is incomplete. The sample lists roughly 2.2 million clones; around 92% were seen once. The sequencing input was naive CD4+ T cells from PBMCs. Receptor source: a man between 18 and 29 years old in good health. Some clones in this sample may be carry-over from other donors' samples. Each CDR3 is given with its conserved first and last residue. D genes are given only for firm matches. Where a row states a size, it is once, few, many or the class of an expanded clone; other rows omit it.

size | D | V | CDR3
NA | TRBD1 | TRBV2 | CASRGGGLNGNTIYF
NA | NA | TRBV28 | CASSSRAESYEQYF
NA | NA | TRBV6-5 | CASWSGGEQFF
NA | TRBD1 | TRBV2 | CASSYRGGETQYF
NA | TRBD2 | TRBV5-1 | CASSHRDYETYEQYF
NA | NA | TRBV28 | CASSRAREQFF
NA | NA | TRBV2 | CASSETGPPYEQYF
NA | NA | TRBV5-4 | CASSFGTFRGDTQYF
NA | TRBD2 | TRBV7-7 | CASSPLGASGLYEQYF
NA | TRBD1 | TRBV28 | CASSSPPTGLNEKLFF
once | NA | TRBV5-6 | CASSLPATDTQYF
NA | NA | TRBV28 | CASSLSGAGNTEAFF
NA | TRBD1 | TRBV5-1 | CARLGQRPGDTQYF
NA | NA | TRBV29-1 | CSVGSGNTEAFF
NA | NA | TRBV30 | CAWRLAGARTEKLFF
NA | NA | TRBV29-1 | CSVGQEYGYTF
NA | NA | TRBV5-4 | CASSLEGNEQFF
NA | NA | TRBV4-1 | CASSQDPRTDTQYF
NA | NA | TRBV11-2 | CASKSTRDGYGYTF
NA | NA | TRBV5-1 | CASSLAAGAGYEQYF
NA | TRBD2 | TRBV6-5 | CASSQYSGRMYEQFF
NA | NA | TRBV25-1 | CASSASEPYNEQFF